This T cell receptor beta chain was observed in a study of response to subunit inactivated influenza vaccine. Trimming removed 5 bases from V and 4 bases from J; junction bases left unmatched: 11. Germline loops: CDR1 SGHAT, CDR2 FQDESV (reference sequence). This CDR3 is built from 15 residues. With respect to this clonotype: Antigen unknown.

TCRdb independently ran MiXCR on the RT-PCR reads; one entry per CDR3 protein. This table has approximately 520,000 distinct CDR3 sequences, about 25% appearing once. General study points: Authors suggested seasonal influenza vaccinations each recruit few new T cells.

The origin of this receptor is a man between 50 and 59 years old who received an inactivated influenza vaccine. This sample comprised CD4+ T cells sorted from PBMCs, obtained more than 4 days after vaccination. The rearrangement links TRBV11-1 to TRBJ2-7; TRBD1 matches at 7 bases. The CDR3 here is CASSVSVQGTYEQYF. The CDR3 bases are TGTGCCAGCAGCGTCTCCGTACAGGGGACGTACGAGCAGTACTTC.